This T cell receptor (beta chain) was obtained from a study of T-cell memory formation after mild COVID-19. Study-wide context: TCR clusters were mostly confined to one donor each. Whole-study findings and limits: Contracting clones localized mainly to CM and EM when CD4+ and mainly to EMRA when CD8+.

Germline V gene sequence: CDR1 DFQATT, CDR2 SNEGSKA (reference sequence). V dropped 5 bases and J dropped 6; count of bases not matched to a gene: 8. The CDR3 totals 13 residues. Barcoded TCR alpha and TCR beta cDNA libraries with UMIs came from 5'RACE using constant-segment primers. MiXCR, applied by TCRdb to the 5' RACE reads, yields one record per CDR3 protein. In the table there are roughly 560,000 distinct CDR3 sequences, just over 20% of which are singletons. Remarks on this clonotype: Its antigen is as yet unknown.

The specimen sequenced was PBMCs or a T cell subset sorted from them (not recorded which). The V gene is TRBV20-1, the J gene TRBJ2-3; TRBD2 aligns across 7 bases. This clonotype originated in an adult woman who had mild COVID-19 (a few samples of this study predate the infection). Cell type and time point are not known. This CDR3 is CSARRDYSDTQYF. CDR3 in DNA: TGCAGTGCTCGCCGGGACTACTCCGATACGCAGTATTTT.